Following are 30 T cell receptor beta chains from one sample sequenced in a study of blood T cell repertoires in COVID-19. Sequenced by immunoSEQ multiplex PCR; TCRdb stores in-frame clones only, minus some. The table includes some 330,000 clones, roughly 90% detected once. Sequencing used peripheral blood. The origin of the receptors is a woman aged 45-60 years with active or convalescent COVID-19.

This clone was recorded once. The V and J genes are TRBV6-4 and TRBJ1-2; no reliable D call. Germline V lookup: CDR1 MRHNA, CDR2 SNTAGT. With 5 bases removed from V and 0 bases from J, the gap between germline ends came to 10 bases. The CDR3 loop spans 14 amino acids. The CDR3 DNA reads TGTGCCAGCAGTCCGGGATCAGCTAACTATGGCTACACCTTC. It codes for CASSPGSANYGYTF.

The chain links TRBV10-3 to TRBJ2-6, with D possibly being TRBD1 (5 bases). CDR3 length: 14 amino acids. The V gene's germline CDR1 is ENHRY and CDR2 SYGVKD. The ends were cut back, 5 bases at V and 1 base at J, with 6 bases in the middle. The CDR3 is CAISRGSGANVLTF. CDR3 nucleotides: TGTGCCATCAGTAGGGGTTCTGGGGCCAACGTCCTGACTTTC.

This chain uses TRBV19 with TRBJ1-3; TRBD1 matches 8 bases. Germline trimming cut 0 bases from V and 2 bases from J; bases unmatched to any gene: 15. The CDR3 covers 20 residues. From germline, CDR1 is LNHDA and CDR2 SQIVND (reference sequence). Written as DNA, the CDR3 is TGTGCCAGTAGTATAGACCCAGCAAAAGGAACAGGGGGACCTGGAAACACCATATATTTT. Its protein is CASSIDPAKGTGGPGNTIYF.

V usage is TRBV18 and J usage is TRBJ1-1, with TRBD1 as a possible D gene (5 bases). Trimming pared 5 bases from V and 1 base from J, leaving 11 bases between. Germline V gene sequence: CDR1 KGHSH, CDR2 LQKENI. This CDR3 is built from 14 residues. This CDR3 reads CASSKGSPNTEAFF. The DNA for the CDR3 is TGTGCCAGCTCAAAGGGGTCCCCGAACACTGAAGCTTTCTTT.

The rearrangement joins TRBV10-1 to TRBJ2-7, with a tentative D call TRBD1 (5 bases). This CDR3 spans 14 amino acids. Trimming pared 9 bases from V and 5 bases from J, leaving 20 bases between. Germline loops: CDR1 WNHNN, CDR2 SYGVQD (reference sequence). The CDR3 DNA reads TGCGCCAGGCCGCCAGCTGATCCGACAGACGAGCAGTACTTC. Translation gives CARPPADPTDEQYF.

This chain's CDR3 is CASGSTSGTGRTGELFF. CDR3 in DNA: TGTGCTAGTGGTTCCACTTCCGGGACAGGGCGCACCGGGGAGCTGTTTTTT. The chain carries TRBV12-5 and TRBJ2-2; TRBD1 aligns across 9 bases. Per the germline V gene, CDR1 is LGHNT and CDR2 is FRNRAP. V shed 4 bases, J shed 4 bases, and the junction held 10 bases outside the gene matches. CDR3 length: 17 amino acids.

This clone was found once. This chain uses TRBV2 with TRBJ2-5, with 13 bases matching TRBD2. CDR1 and CDR2 (germline): SNHLY, FYNNEI. The CDR3 consists of 18 residues. The J segment lost 0 bases and the V segment lost 5 bases, leaving 9 bases of the junction unmatched. For the CDR3, the DNA is TGTGCCAGCAGTACGATTTCCGGGACTAGCGGGGACCAAGAGACCCAGTACTTC. Translating gives CASSTISGTSGDQETQYF.

The rearrangement uses TRBV5-4 and TRBJ2-7; D might be TRBD2 (5 bases). Trimming cost V 4 bases and J 5 bases, with 22 bases left between them. The CDR3 totals 16 residues. The V gene's germline CDR1 is SGHNT and CDR2 YYREEE (reference sequence). The CDR3 nucleotides are TGTGCCAGCAGCCCTTCCCCAATTGAGCCCGGGAACGAGCAGTACTTC. Its translation: CASSPSPIEPGNEQYF.

The rearrangement joins TRBV6-5 to TRBJ1-1; TRBD1 agrees at 7 bases. Germline-derived CDR1 and CDR2 are MNHEY and SVGAGI. Losses at the gene ends were 6 bases for V and 0 bases for J; bases not matched to a gene: 4. This CDR3 has 14 residues. CDR3 amino acids: CASSRQGLNTEAFF. CDR3 bases: TGTGCCAGCAGCAGACAGGGTCTGAACACTGAAGCTTTCTTT.

The chain couples TRBV30 to TRBJ1-2; the match to TRBD1 covers 7 bases. The CDR3 has 12 residues. Germline V CDR1 and CDR2: GTSNPN, SVGIG (reference sequence). The V segment lost 1 base and the J segment 4 bases; nucleotides outside the gene matches: 0. The chain's CDR3 is CAWSGQGYGYTF. DNA for the CDR3: TGTGCCTGGAGTGGACAGGGCTATGGCTACACCTTC.

V usage is TRBV30 and J usage is TRBJ1-2; TRBD1 aligns across 7 bases. V lost 1 base to trimming and J lost 8 bases; unmatched junction nucleotides: 4. The CDR3 spans 12 residues. Germline CDR1 reads GTSNPN; CDR2 reads SVGIG (reference sequence). The CDR3 region is CAWSDVGGGYTF. The CDR3 region has the DNA TGTGCCTGGAGTGACGTAGGGGGCGGCTACACCTTC.

This rearrangement joins TRBV4-3 to TRBJ2-4; 10 bases fit TRBD2. From germline, CDR1 is LGHNA and CDR2 YSLEER. The CDR3 is 20 amino acids. Germline trimming cut 0 bases from V and 0 bases from J; bases unmatched to any gene: 11. The CDR3 spells CASSQENGLAGVRAKNIQYF. The CDR3 DNA follows: TGCGCCAGCAGCCAAGAAAATGGGCTAGCGGGGGTCCGAGCCAAAAACATTCAGTACTTC.

This clone was detected once. The rearrangement uses TRBV5-1 and TRBJ1-6; 9 nucleotides agree with TRBD1. The CDR3 spans 15 residues. Trimming removed 4 bases from V and 10 bases from J; junction bases left unmatched: 9. Germline values: CDR1 SGHRS, CDR2 YFSETQ. The CDR3 spells CASSNRTGVQSPLHF. DNA for the CDR3: TGCGCCAGCAGCAACAGGACAGGGGTACAATCACCCCTCCACTTT.

This sequence joins TRBV19 and TRBJ1-3, with 10 bases lining up with TRBD1. The junction had 5 bases not matched to a gene; V was cut back by 6 bases and J by 0 bases. The CDR3 length is 16 residues. Germline-derived CDR1 and CDR2 are LNHDA and SQIVND (reference sequence). The DNA for the CDR3 is TGTGCCAGTAGATTGGACAGGGGGATCTCTGGAAACACCATATATTTT. Protein: CASRLDRGISGNTIYF.

V is TRBV7-2 and J is TRBJ2-3; D perhaps matches TRBD1 (5 bases). The V gene lost 2 bases and the J gene lost 2 bases, with 8 bases spanning the gap. The CDR3 covers 14 residues. Germline V gives CDR1 SGHTA, CDR2 FQGNSA. CDR3 nucleotide sequence: TGTGCCAGCAGCTTAAGGGGAATCACAGATACGCAGTATTTT. This encodes CASSLRGITDTQYF.

The V call is TRBV19, the J call TRBJ1-1, with D unclear. There are 14 residues in the CDR3. Trimming stripped 0 bases from V and 6 bases from J, with 11 bases between. Germline loops: CDR1 LNHDA, CDR2 SQIVND (reference sequence). CDR3 bases: TGTGCCAGTAGTATAGATCCGGGTATGGCTGAAGCTTTCTTT. Amino acid sequence: CASSIDPGMAEAFF.

This chain links TRBV6-2 or TRBV6-3 with TRBJ2-7; 7 nucleotides match TRBD2. The CDR3 length is 15 residues. CDR1 and CDR2 from the germline V gene are MNHEY and SVGEGT. V dropped 5 bases and J dropped 2; count of bases not matched to a gene: 9. In DNA, the CDR3 is TGTGCCAGCAGTCTCACAGCGGGGTCCCCCTACGAGCAGTACTTC. This encodes CASSLTAGSPYEQYF.

This clone was counted once. V gene TRBV19 combines with J gene TRBJ1-2; D gene unclear. Germline V gene sequence: CDR1 LNHDA, CDR2 SQIVND (reference sequence). The CDR3 totals 13 residues. V shed 1 base and J shed 4 bases, with 7 bases lying between them. CDR3 nucleotides: TGTGCCAGTAGTATAGGCACCAGCTATGGCTACACCTTC. It is translated as CASSIGTSYGYTF.

In DNA, the CDR3 is TGTGCCAGCAGCGTCTCTGCACTAGCGGGAGGGAGCTCCTACAATGAGCAGTTCTTC. Protein sequence: CASSVSALAGGSSYNEQFF. The chain is built from TRBV9 and TRBJ2-1; 13 bases line up with TRBD2. The junction had 8 bases not matched to a gene; V was cut back by 2 bases and J by 0 bases. The CDR3 runs to 19 residues. CDR1 and CDR2 from the germline V gene are SGDLS and YYNGEE.

The chain is built from TRBV5-1 and TRBJ2-7; D is unclear. Looked up from germline, CDR1 is SGHRS and CDR2 is YFSETQ. Between the trimmed V and J ends, which lost 0 bases and 3 bases, there was a span of 13 bases. The CDR3 contains 15 residues. The chain's CDR3 is CASSLVPVDNYEQYF. The DNA for the CDR3 is TGCGCCAGCAGCTTGGTCCCAGTTGATAACTACGAGCAGTACTTC.

This sequence joins TRBV30 and TRBJ1-5; 11 positions match TRBD1. Trimming at V came to 5 bases and at J to 6 bases, leaving 0 bases not matched to a gene. The CDR3 is 12 amino acids. Per germline, CDR1 GTSNPN and CDR2 SVGIG (reference sequence). This CDR3 reads CAWGTGGQPQHF. The CDR3 coding sequence is TGTGCCTGGGGGACAGGGGGTCAGCCCCAGCATTTT.

V is TRBV4-1 and J is TRBJ1-3; the D is unclear. From germline, CDR1 is MGHRA and CDR2 YSYEKL. This CDR3 is 14 amino acids long. With 4 bases removed from V and 4 bases from J, the gap between germline ends came to 11 bases. The CDR3 DNA sequence: TGCGCCAGCAGCCCCGTCGTGGGCGGAAACACCATATATTTT. Amino acids: CASSPVVGGNTIYF.

V gene TRBV9 combines with J gene TRBJ2-3, with 8 bases matching TRBD1. The CDR3 length is 16 residues. CDR1 is SGDLS, CDR2 YYNGEE, per germline. The V gene end was trimmed by 3 bases and the J gene end by 2 bases; junction bases not matched to a gene: 8. CDR3 nucleotides: TGTGCCAGCAGCGCCCAGGGGGCGGGAAACACAGATACGCAGTATTTT. It yields the protein CASSAQGAGNTDTQYF.

The V and J genes are TRBV7-9 and TRBJ2-3, with D possibly matching TRBD1 (6 bases). There are 16 residues in the CDR3. Germline V lookup: CDR1 SEHNR, CDR2 FQNEAQ (reference sequence). Trimming took 5 bases from V and 0 from J, leaving 15 bases between them. CDR3 amino acids: CASSPMGHTSTDTQYF. CDR3 sequence (DNA): TGTGCCAGCAGCCCTATGGGACATACCAGCACAGATACGCAGTATTTT.

The chain carries TRBV3-1 (or the pseudogene TRBV3-2) and TRBJ1-1, with D perhaps matching TRBD1 (6 bases). The CDR3 is 14 residues long. Between the trimmed V and J ends, which lost 7 bases and 4 bases, there was a span of 16 bases. The germline gives CDR1 LGHDT, CDR2 YNNKEL (reference sequence). CDR3 region: CASIGNRERTEAFF. In DNA, the CDR3 is TGTGCCAGCATAGGTAACAGGGAACGCACTGAAGCTTTCTTT.

The chain recombines TRBV19 with TRBJ1-4; no clear D. Between the trimmed V and J ends, which lost 5 bases and 5 bases, there was a span of 12 bases. The germline V gene encodes CDR1 LNHDA and CDR2 SQIVND (reference sequence). The CDR3 is 14 amino acids. In DNA form, the CDR3 reads TGTGCCAGTAGTCCGGAGCAGTGGAATGAAAAACTGTTTTTT. The encoded protein is CASSPEQWNEKLFF.

The V gene is TRBV28, the J gene TRBJ1-1, with a possible D match to TRBD1 (5 bases). This CDR3 comprises 15 residues. With 5 bases removed from V and 2 bases from J, the gap between germline ends came to 15 bases. Germline V gene lookup returns CDR1 MDHEN and CDR2 SYDVKM. CDR3 nucleotide sequence: TGTGCCAGCAGTCGCGGACACAACCTAAACACTGAAGCTTTCTTT. This gives the protein CASSRGHNLNTEAFF.

For this clone: In the same sample, other DNA sequences code for this CDR3. The V and J genes are TRBV27 and TRBJ1-5, with D possibly being TRBD1 (6 bases). V was cut by 2 bases and J by 4 bases, with 9 bases left in between. CDR1 is MNHEY and CDR2 is SMNVEV in the germline V gene (reference sequence). The CDR3 contains 14 residues. CDR3 region: CASSLQGRNQPQHF. For the CDR3, the DNA is TGTGCCAGCAGTTTACAGGGGCGGAATCAGCCCCAGCATTTT.

The rearrangement joins TRBV30 to TRBJ2-7, with D possibly TRBD1 on 6 matching bases. This CDR3 comprises 13 residues. Trimming stripped 2 bases from V and 2 bases from J, with 10 bases between. The V gene's germline CDR1 is GTSNPN and CDR2 SVGIG (reference sequence). The CDR3 nucleotides are TGTGCCTGGAGTTCGACAGGCACCTACGAGCAGTACTTC. The encoded protein is CAWSSTGTYEQYF.

This clone was detected once. The rearrangement links TRBV6-5 to TRBJ1-1, with TRBD1 identical over 8 bases. V lost 2 bases to trimming and J lost 3 bases; unmatched junction nucleotides: 8. Germline CDR1 reads MNHEY; CDR2 reads SVGAGI. There are 16 residues in the CDR3. The CDR3 here is CASSYTHQGADTEAFF. As DNA, the CDR3 is TGTGCCAGCAGTTACACGCATCAGGGGGCGGACACTGAAGCTTTCTTT.